Following are 12 T cell receptor beta chains from one sample sequenced in a study of T cells after posttransplantation cyclophosphamide. Profiling relied on immunoSEQ multiplex PCR, and the TCRdb table lists in-frame clones only, not all of them. The sample has under 50,000 clones, none seen only once; the top ten hold approximately 4.9%. The sequenced material came from PBMCs. Every receptor here comes from a woman between 45 and 65 years old in good health and a related stem cell transplant donor.

At least ten counts were recorded for this clone. The chain couples TRBV2 to TRBJ2-4; weak D call: TRBD2 (6 bases). The V and J ends lost 8 bases and 5 bases respectively, with 13 bases between them. CDR1 and CDR2 (germline): SNHLY, FYNNEI. This CDR3 has 13 residues. CDR3 nucleotides: TGTGCCAGCGTGGGACTCCAACAAAACATTCAGTACTTC. Translation gives CASVGLQQNIQYF. Combining the CDR3 with reference TRBV2 and TRBJ2-4 gives the whole variable domain EPEVTQTPSHQVTQMGQEVILRCVPISNHLYFYWYRQILGQKVEFLVSFYNNEISEKSEIFDDQFSVERPDGSNFTLKIRSTKLEDSAMYFCASVGLQQNIQYFGAGTRLSVL.

This clone was observed many times. This chain links TRBV19 with TRBJ1-3, with D uncertain. Germline CDR1 and CDR2: LNHDA and SQIVND (reference sequence). This CDR3 region has 15 residues. V was clipped by 3 bases and J by 0 bases, with 9 bases between them. CDR3: CASSITANSGNTIYF. CDR3 coding DNA: TGTGCCAGTAGTATCACAGCAAACTCTGGAAACACCATATATTTT.

This clone has ten or more counts. This chain links TRBV2 with TRBJ1-5; the D gene is possibly TRBD1 (6 bases). Per the germline V gene, CDR1 is SNHLY and CDR2 is FYNNEI. V was shortened by 4 bases and J by 2 bases, with 12 bases between the two germline ends. The CDR3 length is 15 residues. DNA for the CDR3: TGTGCCAGCAGTGTCTCGGGGGGCGGCAATCAGCCCCAGCATTTT. As protein: CASSVSGGGNQPQHF.

This clone was picked up many times. The V and J genes are TRBV4-1 and TRBJ2-4; 10 nucleotides line up with TRBD1. The germline V gene has CDR1 MGHRA and CDR2 YSYEKL. With 4 bases clipped from V and 0 bases from J, the junction kept 18 bases outside the gene matches. The CDR3 loop spans 21 amino acids. DNA of the CDR3: TGCGCCAGCAGCCCGCAGTCTGCCGGGACAGGGGCCATTTTAGCCAAAAACATTCAGTACTTC. This translates into CASSPQSAGTGAILAKNIQYF.

This clone has ten or more counts. The chain uses TRBV6-4 and TRBJ2-7; D is perhaps TRBD1 (5 bases). This CDR3 region has 12 residues. Germline CDR1 is MRHNA and CDR2 is SNTAGT. V lost 7 bases to trimming and J lost 5 bases, with 12 bases between them. The CDR3 protein is CASTQGRDEQYF. Written as DNA, the CDR3 is TGTGCCAGCACCCAGGGTAGAGACGAGCAGTACTTC.

In this sample, this clone turned up many times. This chain joins TRBV7-9 and TRBJ2-6, with a tentative D call TRBD2 (5 bases). The CDR3 covers 15 residues. The V gene's germline CDR1 is SEHNR and CDR2 FQNEAQ (reference sequence). V dropped 9 bases and J dropped 6 bases, with 18 bases sitting between them. In nucleotides, the CDR3 is TGTGCCAGTAGAAAGGCGGGTCTGGAGGCCAACGTCCTGACTTTC. This translates into CASRKAGLEANVLTF.

This clone was observed at least ten times. The V and J genes are TRBV5-6 and TRBJ1-3; a weak D match, TRBD1 (5 bases). The CDR3 length is 16 residues. V lost 2 bases and J 1 base, leaving 13 bases between the germline ends. Germline V CDR1 and CDR2: SGHDT, YYEEEE. CDR3 sequence (DNA): TGTGCCAGCAGCTTTGGCGCAGGGCAGTCTGGAAACACCATATATTTT. Protein: CASSFGAGQSGNTIYF.

This clone appeared many times. This chain connects TRBV19 to TRBJ1-1; D perhaps matches TRBD1 (5 bases). Germline CDR1 and CDR2: LNHDA and SQIVND (reference sequence). Deletions cut 10 bases from V and 3 bases from J, with 15 bases between. CDR3 size: 13 residues. Here the CDR3 reads CATGRVRYTEAFF. The CDR3 DNA reads TGTGCCACGGGCAGGGTCAGGTACACTGAAGCTTTCTTT.

This clone has ten or more counts. The chain carries TRBV6-6 and TRBJ1-2; a weak D match, TRBD1 (5 bases). The germline gives CDR1 MNHNY, CDR2 SVGAGI (reference sequence). This CDR3 contains 13 residues. Trimming shortened V by 4 bases and J by 3 bases, and 9 bases separated the two germline ends. The CDR3, as DNA: TGTGCCAGCAGTTCCCAAGGGGACTATGGCTACACCTTC. Its protein product is CASSSQGDYGYTF.

This clone has at least ten counts. The J gene is TRBJ2-1, the V gene TRBV7-9, with 10 bases that match TRBD1. This CDR3 spans 15 amino acids. Germline CDR1 and CDR2: SEHNR and FQNEAQ (reference sequence). J was trimmed by 5 bases and V by 8 bases; bases with no gene match: 9. DNA for the CDR3: TGTGCCAGCCGACTTCCGGGACAGGGGCACAATGAGCAGTTCTTC. It yields the protein CASRLPGQGHNEQFF.

This clone came up many times. This chain connects TRBV19 to TRBJ1-1; 10 bases align to TRBD1. The CDR3 totals 14 residues. The V gene end was trimmed by 3 bases and the J gene end by 8 bases; junction bases not matched to a gene: 6. Germline V gene lookup returns CDR1 LNHDA and CDR2 SQIVND (reference sequence). The CDR3, as DNA: TGTGCCAGTAGTATCTTGGGACAGGGGAAAGAAGCTTTCTTT. It translates to CASSILGQGKEAFF.

Many counts were recorded for this clone. The chain has TRBV6-5 and TRBJ1-1; TRBD1 aligns across 8 bases. The CDR3 runs to 12 residues. Germline CDR1 MNHEY, CDR2 SVGAGI. Trimming removed 6 bases from V and 4 bases from J; junction bases left unmatched: 1. CDR3 sequence reads: CASSTGGTEAFF. The CDR3 DNA is TGTGCCAGCAGCACAGGGGGCACTGAAGCTTTCTTT.